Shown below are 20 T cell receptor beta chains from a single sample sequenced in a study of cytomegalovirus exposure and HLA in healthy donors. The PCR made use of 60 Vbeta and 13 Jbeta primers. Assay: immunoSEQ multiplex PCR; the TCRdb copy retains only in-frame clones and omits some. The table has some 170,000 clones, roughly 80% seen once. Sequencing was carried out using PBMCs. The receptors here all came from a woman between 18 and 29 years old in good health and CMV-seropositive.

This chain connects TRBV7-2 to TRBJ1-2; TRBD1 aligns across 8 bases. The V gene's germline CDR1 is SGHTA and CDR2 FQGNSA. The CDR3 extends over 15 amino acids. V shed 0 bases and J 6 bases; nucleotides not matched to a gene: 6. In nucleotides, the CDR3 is TGTGCCAGCAGCTTAGCTCCGCCGACAGGGGATGGCTACACCTTC. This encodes CASSLAPPTGDGYTF.

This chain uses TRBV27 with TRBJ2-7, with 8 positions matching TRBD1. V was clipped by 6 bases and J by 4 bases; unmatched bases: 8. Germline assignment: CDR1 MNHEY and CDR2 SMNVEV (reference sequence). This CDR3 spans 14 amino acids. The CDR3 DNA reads TGTGCCAGCAGGGGGACAGGCGAACCTTACGAGCAGTACTTC. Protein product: CASRGTGEPYEQYF.

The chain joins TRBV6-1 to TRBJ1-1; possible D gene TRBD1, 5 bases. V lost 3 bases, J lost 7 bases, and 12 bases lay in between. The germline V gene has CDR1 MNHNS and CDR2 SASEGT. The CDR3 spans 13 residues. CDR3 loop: CASSEGEVGEAFF. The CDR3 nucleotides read TGTGCCAGCAGTGAGGGGGAGGTTGGTGAAGCTTTCTTT.

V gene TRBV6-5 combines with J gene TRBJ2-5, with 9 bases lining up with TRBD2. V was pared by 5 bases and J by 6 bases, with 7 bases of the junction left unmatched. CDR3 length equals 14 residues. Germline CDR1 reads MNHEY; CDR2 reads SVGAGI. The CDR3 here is CASSRLAVPKTQYF. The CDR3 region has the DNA TGTGCCAGCAGTCGACTAGCGGTACCTAAGACCCAGTACTTC.

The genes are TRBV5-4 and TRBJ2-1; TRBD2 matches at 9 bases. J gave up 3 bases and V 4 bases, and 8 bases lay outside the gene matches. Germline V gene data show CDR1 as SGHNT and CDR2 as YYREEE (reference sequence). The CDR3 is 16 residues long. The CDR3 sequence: CASSIDSGGNYNEQFF. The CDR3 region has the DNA TGTGCCAGCAGCATTGATAGCGGGGGAAACTACAATGAGCAGTTCTTC.

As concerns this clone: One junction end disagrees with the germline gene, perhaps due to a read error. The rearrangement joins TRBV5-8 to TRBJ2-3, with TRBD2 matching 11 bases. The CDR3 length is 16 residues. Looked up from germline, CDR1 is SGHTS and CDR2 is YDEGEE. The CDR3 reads CASSLFLAGGTDTQYF. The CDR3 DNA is TGTGCCAGCAGCTTGTTTCTAGCGGGAGGCACGGATACGCAGTATTTT.

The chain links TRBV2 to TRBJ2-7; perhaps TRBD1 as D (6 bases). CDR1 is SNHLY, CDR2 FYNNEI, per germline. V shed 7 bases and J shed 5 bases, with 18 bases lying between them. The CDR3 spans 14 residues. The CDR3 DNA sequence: TGTGCCAGCACACTCAGGGGCGCTCCTAACGAGCAGTACTTC. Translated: CASTLRGAPNEQYF.

For the CDR3, the DNA is TGTGCCTGGAGTGTTGGACAGGGGGCAAGAAACACCATATATTTT. Its protein product is CAWSVGQGARNTIYF. The genes are TRBV30 and TRBJ1-3; 11 bases are a match to TRBD1. CDR1 is GTSNPN and CDR2 is SVGIG in the germline V gene (reference sequence). This CDR3 spans 15 amino acids. Trimming removed 0 bases from V and 5 bases from J; junction bases left unmatched: 3.

CDR3 sequence: CASSFLDSNQPQHF. The CDR3, as DNA: TGTGCCAGCAGTTTTTTAGATAGCAATCAGCCCCAGCATTTT. The V gene is TRBV28, the J gene TRBJ1-5; D call uncertain. The CDR3 has 14 amino acids. Germline V CDR1 and CDR2: MDHEN, SYDVKM. The germline V and J ends were trimmed by 3 bases and 0 bases, with 6 bases remaining between them.

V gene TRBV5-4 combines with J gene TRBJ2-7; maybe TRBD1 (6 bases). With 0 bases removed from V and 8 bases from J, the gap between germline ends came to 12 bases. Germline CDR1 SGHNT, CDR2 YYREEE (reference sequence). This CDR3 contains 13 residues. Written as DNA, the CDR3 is TGTGCCAGCAGCTTGGACAGGGTTAAGCAGCAGTACTTC. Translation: CASSLDRVKQQYF.

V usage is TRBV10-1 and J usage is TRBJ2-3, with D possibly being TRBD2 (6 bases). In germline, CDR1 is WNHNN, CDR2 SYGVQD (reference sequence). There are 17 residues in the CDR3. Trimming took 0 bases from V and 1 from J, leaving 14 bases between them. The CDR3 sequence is CASSESKDYGGTDTQYF. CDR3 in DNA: TGCGCCAGCAGTGAGTCAAAGGACTATGGCGGCACAGATACGCAGTATTTT.

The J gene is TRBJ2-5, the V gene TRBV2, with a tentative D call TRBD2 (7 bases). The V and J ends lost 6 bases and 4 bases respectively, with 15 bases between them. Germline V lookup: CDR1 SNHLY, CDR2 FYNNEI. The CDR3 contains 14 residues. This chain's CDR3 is CASSRMGGAETQYF. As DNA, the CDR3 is TGTGCCAGCAGCCGCATGGGGGGGGCAGAGACCCAGTACTTC.

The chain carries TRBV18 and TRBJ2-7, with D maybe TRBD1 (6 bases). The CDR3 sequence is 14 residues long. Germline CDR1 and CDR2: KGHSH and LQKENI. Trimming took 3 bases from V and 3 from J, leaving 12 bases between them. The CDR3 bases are TGTGCCAGCTCACCGCCGGACAGCCTCTACGAGCAGTACTTC. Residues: CASSPPDSLYEQYF.

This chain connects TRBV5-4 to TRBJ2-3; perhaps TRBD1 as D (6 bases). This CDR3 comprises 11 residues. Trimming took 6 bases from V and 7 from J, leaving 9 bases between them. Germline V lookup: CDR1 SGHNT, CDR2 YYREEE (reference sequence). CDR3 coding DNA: TGTGCCAGCAAGGGGGTCAATACGCAGTATTTT. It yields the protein CASKGVNTQYF.

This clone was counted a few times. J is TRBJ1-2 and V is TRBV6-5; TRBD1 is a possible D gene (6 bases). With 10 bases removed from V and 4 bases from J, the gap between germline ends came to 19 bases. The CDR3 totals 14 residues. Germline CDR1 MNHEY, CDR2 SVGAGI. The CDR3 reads CATKRTANPYGYTF. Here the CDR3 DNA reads TGTGCCACAAAGCGGACAGCAAACCCCTATGGCTACACCTTC.

CDR3 nucleotides: TGTGCCAGCAGCACCGACAGGGAACGTGGCTACACCTTC. Translated: CASSTDRERGYTF. The chain combines TRBV11-2 with TRBJ1-2; TRBD1 agrees at 7 bases. The CDR3 is made up of 13 amino acids. CDR1 and CDR2 from the germline V gene are SGHAT and FQNNGV. J was trimmed by 7 bases and V by 5 bases; bases with no gene match: 7. Looking up the rest from reference TRBV11-2 and TRBJ1-2 gives the full variable domain: EAGVAQSPRYKIIEKRQSVAFWCNPISGHATLYWYQQILGQGPKLLIQFQNNGVVDDSQLPKDRFSAERLKGVDSTLKIQPAKLEDSAVYLCASSTDRERGYTFGSGTRLTVV.

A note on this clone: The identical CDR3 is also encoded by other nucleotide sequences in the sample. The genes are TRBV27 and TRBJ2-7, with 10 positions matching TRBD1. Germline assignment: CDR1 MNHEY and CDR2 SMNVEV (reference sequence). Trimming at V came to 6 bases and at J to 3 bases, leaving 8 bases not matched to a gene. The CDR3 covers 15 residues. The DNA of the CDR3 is TGTGCCAGCAGCCCCTCGAGGGACAGGGGCTACGAGCAGTACTTC. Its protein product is CASSPSRDRGYEQYF.

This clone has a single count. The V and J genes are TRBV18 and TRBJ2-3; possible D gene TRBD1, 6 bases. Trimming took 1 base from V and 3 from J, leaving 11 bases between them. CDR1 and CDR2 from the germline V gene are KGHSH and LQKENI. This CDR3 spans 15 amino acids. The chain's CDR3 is CASSPRAGDTDTQYF. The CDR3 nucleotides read TGTGCCAGCTCACCACGCGCAGGGGATACAGATACGCAGTATTTT.

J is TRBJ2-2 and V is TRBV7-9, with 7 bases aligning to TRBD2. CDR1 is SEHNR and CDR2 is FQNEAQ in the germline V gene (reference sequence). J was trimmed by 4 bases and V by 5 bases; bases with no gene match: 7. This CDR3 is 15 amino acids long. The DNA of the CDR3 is TGTGCCAGCAGCATTAGCGGGCACTCCACCGGGGAGCTGTTTTTT. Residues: CASSISGHSTGELFF.

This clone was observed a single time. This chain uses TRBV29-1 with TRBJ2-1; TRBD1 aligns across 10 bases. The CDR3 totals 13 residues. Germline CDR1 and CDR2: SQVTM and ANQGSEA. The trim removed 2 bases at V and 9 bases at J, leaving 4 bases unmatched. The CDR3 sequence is CSVERTGGSEQFF. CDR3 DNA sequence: TGCAGCGTTGAACGGACAGGGGGAAGTGAGCAGTTCTTC.